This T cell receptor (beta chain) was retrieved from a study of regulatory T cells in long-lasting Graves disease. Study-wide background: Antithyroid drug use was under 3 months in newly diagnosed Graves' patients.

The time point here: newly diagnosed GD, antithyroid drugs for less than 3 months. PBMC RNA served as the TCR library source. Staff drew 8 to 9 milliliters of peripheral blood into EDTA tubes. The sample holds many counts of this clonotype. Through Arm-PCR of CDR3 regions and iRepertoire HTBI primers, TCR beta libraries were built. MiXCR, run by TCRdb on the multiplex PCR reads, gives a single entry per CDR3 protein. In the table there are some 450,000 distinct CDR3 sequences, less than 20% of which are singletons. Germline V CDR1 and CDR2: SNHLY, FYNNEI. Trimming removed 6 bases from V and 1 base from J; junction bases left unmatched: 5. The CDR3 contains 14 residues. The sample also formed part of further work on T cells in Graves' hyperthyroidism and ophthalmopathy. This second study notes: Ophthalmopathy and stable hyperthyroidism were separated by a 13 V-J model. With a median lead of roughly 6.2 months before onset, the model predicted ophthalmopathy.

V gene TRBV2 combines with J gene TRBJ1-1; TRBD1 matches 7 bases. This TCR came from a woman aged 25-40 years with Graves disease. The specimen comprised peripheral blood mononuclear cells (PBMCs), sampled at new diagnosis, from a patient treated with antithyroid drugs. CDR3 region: CASREQGWNTEAFF. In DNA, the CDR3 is TGTGCCAGCAGGGAACAGGGGTGGAACACTGAAGCTTTCTTT.